This record looks at one T cell receptor beta chain sequence and its context. Its antigen remains unidentified. This sample is drawn from a study of identifying expanded T cells in peripheral blood. Per the germline V gene, CDR1 is WNHNN and CDR2 is SYGVQD (reference sequence). V gave up 9 bases and J gave up 4 bases; unmatched junction bases: 28. The length of the CDR3 is 21 residues. Study-wide results and caveats: Variance in clone template counts between roughly 2-week samples significantly increased with total template count across all healthy donors.

Only in-frame clones appear in the TCRdb table, and some are missing; sequencing was by immunoSEQ multiplex PCR. Of 75,000 to 95,000 clones listed, about 88% are singletons. This chain connects TRBV10-1 to TRBJ1-5; 9 bases align to TRBD1. What was sequenced was blood. The TCR was taken from a person aged 18-70 years in good health. The CDR3 coding sequence is TGCGCCAGTCCTGATAAATTGCCGGGACAGGGCCCAAAACTAGCAAATCAGCCCCAGCATTTT. Protein product: CASPDKLPGQGPKLANQPQHF.